This record looks at one T cell receptor (beta chain) sequence and its context. Antigen specificity is unknown. This may arise from a read error, as a much more abundant clone is one base away. This entry is derived from a study of CD8 T cells in ankylosing spondylitis. This CDR3 is built from 18 residues. Trimming at V came to 1 base and at J to 4 bases, leaving 12 bases not matched to a gene. CDR1 is MGHRA, CDR2 YSYEKL, per germline. Study-wide results and caveats: Seemingly distinctive of ankylosing spondylitis blood was a TCR beta motif formed by eight highly homologous variants. Enrichment of disease-linked clones was reportedly significant in matched ankylosing spondylitis synovial fluid. Certain motif variants had earlier been reported in reactive arthritis synovial fluid and blood. Disease-linked clones displayed a CD8+ phenotype and appeared relatively rarely in peripheral blood.

TCRdb re-derived calls from the 5' RACE reads in MiXCR, one entry per CDR3 protein. The sample carries around 210,000 distinct CDR3 sequences, 8% to 9% recorded once. Sequencing was done on a sample of blood, either unsorted or a sorted T cell fraction (not recorded which). This chain connects TRBV4-1 to TRBJ2-3, with TRBD2 matching 9 bases. This receptor was taken from a female donor with ankylosing spondylitis or in good health (not recorded which). The CDR3 region has the DNA TGCGCCAGCAGCCAAGGGGGAAGGAGCGGGAGGATGCCAGATACGCAGTATTTT. This codes for CASSQGGRSGRMPDTQYF.